A selection of T cell receptor beta chains follows, all from one sample in a study of T cells after yellow fever vaccination. TCRdb passed the 5' RACE reads through MiXCR, listing each CDR3 protein once. Of under 600,000 distinct CDR3 sequences listed, about a fifth are singletons. The specimen comprised PBMCs, sampled more than 20 days after the first yellow fever vaccination. The receptors originated from a man younger than 35 who received the YFV17D yellow fever vaccine. CDR3s include the opening cysteine and the closing phenylalanine or tryptophan. Fields, in order: D gene, clone size, V gene, J gene, CDR3 protein, CDR3 DNA. The D gene is left open where the match is weak. Not all rows give a size; the values are once, few, many and, for expanded clones, a class.

D: NA
size: NA
V: TRBV5-1
J: TRBJ1-2
CDR3: CASSSTGTANYGYTF
DNA: TGCGCTAGCAGCTCTACCGGGACGGCTAACTATGGCTACACCTTC

D: NA
size: NA
V: TRBV6-5
J: TRBJ1-3
CDR3: CASSYSIERRGSGNTIYF
DNA: TGTGCCAGCAGTTACTCGATAGAGCGTCGAGGTAGTGGAAACACCATATATTTT

D: NA
size: NA
V: TRBV7-2
J: TRBJ2-3
CDR3: CASSWTNTDTQYF
DNA: TGTGCCAGCAGCTGGACTAATACAGATACGCAGTATTTT

D: TRBD2
size: few
V: TRBV6-1
J: TRBJ2-7
CDR3: CVSGGVETYEQYF
DNA: TGTGTATCGGGGGGGGTAGAAACCTACGAGCAGTACTTC

D: NA
size: NA
V: TRBV5-1
J: TRBJ1-1
CDR3: CASSSRPTRDTEAFF
DNA: TGCGCCAGCAGCTCCCGCCCAACCCGGGACACTGAAGCTTTCTTT

D: TRBD2
size: few
V: TRBV10-3
J: TRBJ2-3
CDR3: CAIGVDSGGATDTQYF
DNA: TGTGCCATCGGGGTCGATAGCGGGGGGGCCACAGATACGCAGTATTTT

D: TRBD1
size: NA
V: TRBV29-1
J: TRBJ2-7
CDR3: CSVVRTGTTYEQYF
DNA: TGCAGCGTTGTCCGGACAGGCACGACCTACGAGCAGTACTTC

D: NA
size: NA
V: TRBV7-9
J: TRBJ2-3
CDR3: CASTDAQDTQYF
DNA: TGTGCCAGCACCGACGCACAGGATACGCAGTATTTT

D: TRBD1
size: NA
V: TRBV4-3
J: TRBJ2-1
CDR3: CASSQGDGQAYNEQFF
DNA: TGCGCCAGCAGCCAAGGCGACGGACAGGCTTACAATGAGCAGTTCTTC

D: TRBD2
size: NA
V: TRBV5-1
J: TRBJ2-1
CDR3: CASSYSPTSGSYNEQFF
DNA: TGCGCCAGCAGCTACTCTCCGACTAGCGGGAGCTACAATGAGCAGTTCTTC

D: NA
size: few
V: TRBV5-1
J: TRBJ2-3
CDR3: CASSSWGGTDTQYF
DNA: TGCGCCAGCAGCTCCTGGGGGGGCACAGATACGCAGTATTTT

D: NA
size: NA
V: TRBV5-5
J: TRBJ1-3
CDR3: CASHQSGTPINTIYF
DNA: TGTGCCAGCCACCAATCGGGGACCCCTATAAACACCATATATTTT

D: TRBD1
size: NA
V: TRBV3-1
J: TRBJ2-5
CDR3: CASEETGGETQYF
DNA: TGTGCCAGCGAAGAGACAGGGGGTGAGACCCAGTACTTC

D: NA
size: NA
V: TRBV10-3
J: TRBJ2-3
CDR3: CAISVGGLSTDTQYF
DNA: TGTGCCATCAGTGTAGGGGGGTTGAGCACAGATACGCAGTATTTT